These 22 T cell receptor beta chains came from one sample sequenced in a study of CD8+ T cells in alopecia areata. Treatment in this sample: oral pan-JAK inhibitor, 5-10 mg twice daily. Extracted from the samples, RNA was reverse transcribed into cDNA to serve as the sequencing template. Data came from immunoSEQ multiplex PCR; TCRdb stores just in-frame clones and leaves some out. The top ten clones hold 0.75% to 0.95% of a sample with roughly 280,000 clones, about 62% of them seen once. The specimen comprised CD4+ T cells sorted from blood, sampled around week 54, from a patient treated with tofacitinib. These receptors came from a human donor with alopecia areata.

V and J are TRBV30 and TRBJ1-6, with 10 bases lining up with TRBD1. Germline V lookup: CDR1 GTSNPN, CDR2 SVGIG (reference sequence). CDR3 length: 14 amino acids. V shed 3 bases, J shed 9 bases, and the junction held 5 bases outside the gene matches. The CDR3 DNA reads TGTGCCTGGAGCACCGGGACAGGGGTTTCACCCCTCCACTTT. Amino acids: CAWSTGTGVSPLHF.

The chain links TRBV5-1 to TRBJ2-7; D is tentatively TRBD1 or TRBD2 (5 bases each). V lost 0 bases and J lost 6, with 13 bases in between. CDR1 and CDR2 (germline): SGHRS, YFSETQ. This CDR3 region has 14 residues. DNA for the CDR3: TGCGCCAGCAGCTTGGTTGGGACCAGCGGCGAGCAGTACTTC. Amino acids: CASSLVGTSGEQYF.

The CDR3, as DNA: TGTGCCAGCAGCTTAGCCTACCCGTCCTACAATGAGCAGTTCTTC. Protein product: CASSLAYPSYNEQFF. The chain couples TRBV7-8 to TRBJ2-1; D remains ambiguous. Looked up from germline, CDR1 is SGHVS and CDR2 is FQNEAQ. This CDR3 is 15 amino acids long. The V gene lost 0 bases and the J gene lost 1 base, with 7 bases spanning the gap. The full variable domain, its missing parts supplied by reference TRBV7-8 and TRBJ2-1, is GAGVSQSPRYKVAKRGQDVALRCDPISGHVSLFWYQQALGQGPEFLTYFQNEAQLDKSGLPSDRFFAERPEGSVSTLKIQRTQQEDSAVYLCASSLAYPSYNEQFFGPGTRLTVL.

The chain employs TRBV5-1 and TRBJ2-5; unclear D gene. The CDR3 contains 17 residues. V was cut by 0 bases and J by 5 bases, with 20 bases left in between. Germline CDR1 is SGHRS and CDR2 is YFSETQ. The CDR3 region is CASSLDWAALDGETQYF. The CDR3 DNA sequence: TGCGCCAGCAGCTTGGATTGGGCAGCCCTGGATGGGGAGACCCAGTACTTC.

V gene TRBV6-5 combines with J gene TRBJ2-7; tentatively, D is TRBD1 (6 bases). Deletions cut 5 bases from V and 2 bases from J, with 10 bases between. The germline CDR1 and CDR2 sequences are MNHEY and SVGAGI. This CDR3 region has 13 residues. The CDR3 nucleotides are TGTGCCAGCAGTCCTGCAGGGGCCTACGAGCAGTACTTC. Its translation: CASSPAGAYEQYF.

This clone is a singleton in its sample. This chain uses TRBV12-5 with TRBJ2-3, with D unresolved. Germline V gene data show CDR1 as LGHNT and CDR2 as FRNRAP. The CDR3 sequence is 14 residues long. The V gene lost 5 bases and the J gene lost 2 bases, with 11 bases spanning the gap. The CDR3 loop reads CASGLRVHTDTQYF. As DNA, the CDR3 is TGTGCTAGTGGTCTGAGAGTACACACAGATACGCAGTATTTT.

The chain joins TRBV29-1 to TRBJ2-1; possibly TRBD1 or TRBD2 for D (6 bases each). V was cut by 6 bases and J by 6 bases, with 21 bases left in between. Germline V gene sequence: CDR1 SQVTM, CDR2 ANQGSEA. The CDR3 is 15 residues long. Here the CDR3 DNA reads TGCAGCGTCCGAAGGGGGAGAGGGGGAGGCAATGAGCAGTTCTTC. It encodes CSVRRGRGGGNEQFF.

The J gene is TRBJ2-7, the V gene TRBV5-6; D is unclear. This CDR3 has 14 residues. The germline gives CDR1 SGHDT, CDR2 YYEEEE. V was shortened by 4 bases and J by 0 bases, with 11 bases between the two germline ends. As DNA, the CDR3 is TGTGCCAGCAGCCCGACGGTCCCCTCCTACGAGCAGTACTTC. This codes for CASSPTVPSYEQYF.

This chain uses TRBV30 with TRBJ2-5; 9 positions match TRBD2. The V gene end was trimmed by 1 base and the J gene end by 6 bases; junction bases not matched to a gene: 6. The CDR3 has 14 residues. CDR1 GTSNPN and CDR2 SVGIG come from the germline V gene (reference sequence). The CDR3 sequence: CAWSALAGLKTQYF. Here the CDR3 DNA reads TGTGCCTGGAGTGCCCTAGCGGGGCTGAAGACCCAGTACTTC.

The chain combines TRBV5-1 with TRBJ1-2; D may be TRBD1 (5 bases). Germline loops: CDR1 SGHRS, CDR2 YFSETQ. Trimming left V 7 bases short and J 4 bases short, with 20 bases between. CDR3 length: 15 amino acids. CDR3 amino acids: CASGLGDRGVYGYTF. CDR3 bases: TGCGCCAGCGGTCTAGGGGACCGAGGAGTCTATGGCTACACCTTC.

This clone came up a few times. CDR3 loop: CSTVGISYEQYF. The DNA of the CDR3 is TGCAGCACAGTGGGGATCTCCTACGAGCAGTACTTC. This chain joins TRBV29-1 and TRBJ2-7; D remains ambiguous. The CDR3 covers 12 residues. Per the germline V gene, CDR1 is SQVTM and CDR2 is ANQGSEA. Trimming shortened V by 8 bases and J by 0 bases, and 11 bases separated the two germline ends.

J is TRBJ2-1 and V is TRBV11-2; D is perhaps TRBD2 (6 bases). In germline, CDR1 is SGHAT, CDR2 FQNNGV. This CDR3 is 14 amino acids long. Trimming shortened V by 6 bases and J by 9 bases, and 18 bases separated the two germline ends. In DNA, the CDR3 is TGTGCCAGCAGTCTAAAACTAGCCGGTGGTGAGCAGTTCTTC. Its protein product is CASSLKLAGGEQFF.

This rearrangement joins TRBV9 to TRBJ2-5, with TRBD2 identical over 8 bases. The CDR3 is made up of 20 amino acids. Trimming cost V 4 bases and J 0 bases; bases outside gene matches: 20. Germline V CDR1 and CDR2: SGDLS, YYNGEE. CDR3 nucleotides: TGTGCCAGCAGCCCACGGGTCTCTCTGCGGACTAGCCTATACCAAGAGACCCAGTACTTC. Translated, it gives CASSPRVSLRTSLYQETQYF.

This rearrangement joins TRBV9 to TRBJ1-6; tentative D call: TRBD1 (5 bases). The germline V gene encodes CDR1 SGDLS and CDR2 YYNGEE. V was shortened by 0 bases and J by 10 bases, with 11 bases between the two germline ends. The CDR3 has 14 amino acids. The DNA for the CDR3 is TGTGCCAGCAGCGTAGCCTTAGGGGCCTCACCCCTCCACTTT. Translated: CASSVALGASPLHF.

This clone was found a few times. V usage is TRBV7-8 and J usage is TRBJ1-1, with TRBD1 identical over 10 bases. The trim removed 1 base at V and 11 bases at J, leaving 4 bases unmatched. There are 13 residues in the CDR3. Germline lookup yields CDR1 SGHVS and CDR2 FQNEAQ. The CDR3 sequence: CASSLGQGAWAFF. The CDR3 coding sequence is TGTGCCAGCAGCTTAGGACAGGGGGCCTGGGCTTTCTTT.

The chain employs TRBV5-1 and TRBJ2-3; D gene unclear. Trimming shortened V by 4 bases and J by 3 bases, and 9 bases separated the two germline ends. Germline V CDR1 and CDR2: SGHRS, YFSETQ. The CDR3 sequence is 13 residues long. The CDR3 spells CASSDARTDTQYF. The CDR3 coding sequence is TGCGCCAGCAGCGACGCCCGAACAGATACGCAGTATTTT.

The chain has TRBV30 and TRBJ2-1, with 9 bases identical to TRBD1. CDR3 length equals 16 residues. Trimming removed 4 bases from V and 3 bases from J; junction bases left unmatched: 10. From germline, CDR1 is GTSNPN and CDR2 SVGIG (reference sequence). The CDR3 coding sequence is TGTGCCTGGACAGAATCCGGGACAGGGAGCTACAATGAGCAGTTCTTC. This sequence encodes CAWTESGTGSYNEQFF.

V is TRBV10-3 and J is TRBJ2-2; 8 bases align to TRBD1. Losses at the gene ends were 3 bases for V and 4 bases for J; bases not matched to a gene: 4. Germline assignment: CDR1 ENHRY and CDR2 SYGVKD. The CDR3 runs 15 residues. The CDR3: CAISEDRGGTGELFF. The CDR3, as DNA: TGTGCCATCAGTGAAGACAGGGGCGGCACCGGGGAGCTGTTTTTT.

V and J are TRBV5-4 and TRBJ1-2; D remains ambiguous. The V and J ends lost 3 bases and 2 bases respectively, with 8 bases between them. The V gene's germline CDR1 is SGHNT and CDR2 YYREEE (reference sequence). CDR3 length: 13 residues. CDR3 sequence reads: CASSSGKNYGYTF. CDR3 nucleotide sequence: TGTGCCAGCAGCTCCGGGAAGAACTATGGCTACACCTTC.

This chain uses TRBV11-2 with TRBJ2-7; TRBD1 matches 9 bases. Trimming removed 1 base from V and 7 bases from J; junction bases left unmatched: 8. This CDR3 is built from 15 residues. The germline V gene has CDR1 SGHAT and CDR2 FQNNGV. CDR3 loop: CASSLGGTGRREQYF. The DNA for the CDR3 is TGTGCCAGCAGCTTAGGCGGGACAGGGCGCCGTGAGCAGTACTTC. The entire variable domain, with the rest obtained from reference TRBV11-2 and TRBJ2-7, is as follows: EAGVAQSPRYKIIEKRQSVAFWCNPISGHATLYWYQQILGQGPKLLIQFQNNGVVDDSQLPKDRFSAERLKGVDSTLKIQPAKLEDSAVYLCASSLGGTGRREQYFGPGTRLTVT.

CDR3 sequence reads: CASTWGVLDRQETQYF. Here the CDR3 DNA reads TGCGCCAGCACATGGGGGGTCCTAGATCGGCAAGAGACCCAGTACTTC. V and J are TRBV5-1 and TRBJ2-5, with D possibly being TRBD2 (6 bases). CDR1 and CDR2 from the germline V gene are SGHRS and YFSETQ. V lost 6 bases and J 2 bases, leaving 20 bases between the germline ends. The CDR3 has 16 amino acids.

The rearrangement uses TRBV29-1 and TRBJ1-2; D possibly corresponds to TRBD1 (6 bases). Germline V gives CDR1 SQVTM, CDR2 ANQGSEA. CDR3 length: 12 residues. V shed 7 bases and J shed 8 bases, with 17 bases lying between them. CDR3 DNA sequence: TGCAGCGCCACCGACAGGTTCCGAGGCTACACCTTC. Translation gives CSATDRFRGYTF.